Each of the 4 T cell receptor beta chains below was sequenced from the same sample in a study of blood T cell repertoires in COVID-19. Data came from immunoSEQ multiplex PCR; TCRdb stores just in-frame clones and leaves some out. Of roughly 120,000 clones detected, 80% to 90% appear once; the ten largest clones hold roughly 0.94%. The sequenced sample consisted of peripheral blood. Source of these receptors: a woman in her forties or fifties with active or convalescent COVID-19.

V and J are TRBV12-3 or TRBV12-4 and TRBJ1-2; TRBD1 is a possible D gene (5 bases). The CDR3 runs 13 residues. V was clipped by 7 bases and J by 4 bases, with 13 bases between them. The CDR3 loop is CASTKQETYGYTF. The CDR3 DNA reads TGTGCCAGCACCAAACAGGAAACCTATGGCTACACCTTC.

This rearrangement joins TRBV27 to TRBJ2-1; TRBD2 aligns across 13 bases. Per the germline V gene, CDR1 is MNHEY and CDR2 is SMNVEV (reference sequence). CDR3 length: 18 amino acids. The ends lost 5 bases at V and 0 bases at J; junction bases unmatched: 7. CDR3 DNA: TGTGCCAGCAGTCCCGGGACTAGCGGGAAGAGCTCCTACAATGAGCAGTTCTTC. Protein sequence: CASSPGTSGKSSYNEQFF.

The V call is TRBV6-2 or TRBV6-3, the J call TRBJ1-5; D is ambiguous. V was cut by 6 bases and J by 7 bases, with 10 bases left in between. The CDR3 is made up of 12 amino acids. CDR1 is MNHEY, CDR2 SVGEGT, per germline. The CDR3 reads CASSSGPQPQHF. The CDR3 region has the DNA TGTGCCAGCAGCAGCGGGCCCCAGCCCCAGCATTTT.

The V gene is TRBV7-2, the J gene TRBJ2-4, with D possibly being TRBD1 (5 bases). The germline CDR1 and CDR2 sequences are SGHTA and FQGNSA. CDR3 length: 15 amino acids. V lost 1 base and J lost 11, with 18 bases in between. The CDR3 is CASSLERIGQGVQYF. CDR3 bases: TGTGCCAGCAGCTTAGAAAGAATCGGGCAGGGCGTTCAGTACTTC. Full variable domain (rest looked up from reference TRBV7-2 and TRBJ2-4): GAGVSQSPSNKVTEKGKDVELRCDPISGHTALYWYRQSLGQGLEFLIYFQGNSAPDKSGLPSDRFSAERTGGSVSTLTIQRTQQEDSAVYLCASSLERIGQGVQYFGAGTRLSVL.